The entry below describes one TCR beta chain. The target antigen is unknown. CDR1 is SGDLS and CDR2 is YYNGEE in the germline V gene. The CDR3 covers 17 residues. Unmatched junction bases numbered 8, after V lost 0 bases and J lost 5 bases. 13 Jbeta primers and 60 Vbeta primers were used for the PCR. Clones were sequenced by immunoSEQ multiplex PCR, and TCRdb holds only the in-frame ones, with some missing. In the table there are about 59,000 clones, about four fifths of which are singletons. This record belongs to a study of cytomegalovirus exposure and HLA in healthy donors. Across the whole study: Among about 179 million T cells, an earlier analysis found 95 million to 140 million unique TCR beta sequences.

Findings and limits, study-wide: Certain indistinguishable V segments, among them TRBV6-2 and TRBV6-3, were excluded.

The chain couples TRBV9 to TRBJ2-3; 11 bases map to TRBD2. The sample comprised PBMCs. This receptor was taken from a woman aged 40 to 49 in good health and CMV-seronegative. The CDR3 nucleotides read TGTGCCAGCAGCGTAGTGGGAGGTCTAGCGGGAGGAGATACGCAGTATTTT. It codes for CASSVVGGLAGGDTQYF.